This is a list of T cell receptor beta chains from one sample in a study of cytomegalovirus exposure and HLA in healthy donors. The protocol was immunoSEQ multiplex PCR, while the TCRdb copy is restricted to in-frame clones and leaves out a portion. The data contain some 96,000 clones, 65% to 85% of them singletons. Sequenced sample: PBMCs. Receptors originate from a woman aged 55-69 years in good health and CMV-seropositive. Each CDR3 is given without its conserved first and last residue.

TRBJ1-1,11,TRBV19,ASSIGGGEGAF
TRBJ2-1,9,TRBV27,ASTYRDEQF
TRBJ2-3,12,TRBV9,ASSIAPVTDTQY
TRBJ1-1,14,TRBV18,ASSLSTGGVGTEAF
TRBJ2-2,12,TRBV14,ASSQFTATGELF
TRBJ1-3,13,TRBV30,AWGGQPISGNTIY
TRBJ1-2,11,TRBV29-1,SVVQGAGYGYT
TRBJ2-5,13,TRBV7-6,ASSNGLAGSGAQY
TRBJ1-2,9,TRBV28,ASGQGFGYT
TRBJ1-4,17,TRBV7-8,ASSSPRLWGQGLLEKLF
TRBJ1-2,12,TRBV27,ASRDNGGMNGYT
TRBJ1-1,12,TRBV5-1,ASRIGTLNTEAF
TRBJ2-1,16,TRBV28,ASSLFSGDSSPYNEQF
TRBJ2-7,12,TRBV27,ASSILGQSYEQY
TRBJ2-2,12,TRBV5-1,ASSLGQGAGELF
TRBJ2-4,15,TRBV29-1,SVEVSAGYLAKNIQY
TRBJ2-7,12,TRBV6-1,ASSLIQGPYEQY
TRBJ1-5,14,TRBV25-1,ASSDSGRRGNQPQH
TRBJ2-3,13,TRBV25-1,ASSPTQEVTDTQY
TRBJ1-1,11,TRBV6-5,ASSYRLSTEAF
TRBJ2-5,9,TRBV7-6,ASSIQETQY
TRBJ1-1,12,TRBV6-1,ASRDRGENTEAF
TRBJ2-1,13,TRBV5-4,ASSLGLADYNEQF
TRBJ2-7,11,TRBV5-1,ASSSYNSYEQY
TRBJ1-2,11,TRBV29-1,SVAQGVDYGYT
TRBJ2-5,10,TRBV6-1,ASSQRDREQY
TRBJ2-7,12,TRBV10-2,ASRDGQSRSEQY
TRBJ2-3,17,TRBV29-1,SVGPGTGKELGFTDTQY
TRBJ2-3,9,TRBV7-9,ASSLVNTQY
TRBJ2-2,13,TRBV5-6,ASSLKTVETGELF
TRBJ1-2,10,TRBV29-1,SVNRGQEGYT
TRBJ1-1,13,TRBV6-5,ASSAWDRVATEAF
TRBJ2-2,15,TRBV2,ASSPGTGISNTGELF
NA,18,TRBV21-1,ASSKARSRDSGRSSYEQY
TRBJ2-4,14,TRBV19,ASSWGVSSGRSIQY
TRBJ1-5,14,TRBV6-6,ASSKHSGGSGQPQH
TRBJ2-7,13,TRBV7-2,ASSLDASGSYEQY
TRBJ1-2,10,TRBV6-1,ASSDDNGGYT
TRBJ1-1,14,TRBV5-6,ASSLPTHLVNTEAF
TRBJ2-7,13,TRBV6-1,ASSPRQGAFSEQY
TRBJ2-3,11,TRBV27,ASGREATDTQY